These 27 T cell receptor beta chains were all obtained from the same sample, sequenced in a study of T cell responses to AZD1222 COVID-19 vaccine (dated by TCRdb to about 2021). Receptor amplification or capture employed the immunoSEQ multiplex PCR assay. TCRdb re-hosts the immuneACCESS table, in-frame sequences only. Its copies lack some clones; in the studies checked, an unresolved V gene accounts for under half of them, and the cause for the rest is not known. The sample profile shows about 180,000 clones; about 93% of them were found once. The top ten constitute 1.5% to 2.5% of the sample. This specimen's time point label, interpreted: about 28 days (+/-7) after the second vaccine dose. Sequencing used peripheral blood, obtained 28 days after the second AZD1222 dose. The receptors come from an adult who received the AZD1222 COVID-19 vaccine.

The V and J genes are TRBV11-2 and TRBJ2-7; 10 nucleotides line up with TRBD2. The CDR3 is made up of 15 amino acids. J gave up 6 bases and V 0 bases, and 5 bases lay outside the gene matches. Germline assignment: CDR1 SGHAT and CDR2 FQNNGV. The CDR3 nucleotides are TGTGCCAGCAGCTTAGAGGCTAGCGGGAGTGGCGAGCAGTACTTC. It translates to CASSLEASGSGEQYF.

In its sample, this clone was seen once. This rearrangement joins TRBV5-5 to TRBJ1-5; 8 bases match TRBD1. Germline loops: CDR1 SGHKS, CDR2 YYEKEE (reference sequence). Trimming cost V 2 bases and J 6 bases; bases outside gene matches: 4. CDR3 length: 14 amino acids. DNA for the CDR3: TGTGCCAGCAGCTTTACAGGGGGAGGTCAGCCCCAGCATTTT. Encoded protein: CASSFTGGGQPQHF.

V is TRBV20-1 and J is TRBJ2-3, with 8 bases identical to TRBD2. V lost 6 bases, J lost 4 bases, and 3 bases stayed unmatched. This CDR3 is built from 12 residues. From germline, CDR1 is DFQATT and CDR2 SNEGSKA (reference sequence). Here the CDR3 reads CSASSGADTQYF. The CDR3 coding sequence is TGCAGTGCCAGTAGCGGGGCAGATACGCAGTATTTT.

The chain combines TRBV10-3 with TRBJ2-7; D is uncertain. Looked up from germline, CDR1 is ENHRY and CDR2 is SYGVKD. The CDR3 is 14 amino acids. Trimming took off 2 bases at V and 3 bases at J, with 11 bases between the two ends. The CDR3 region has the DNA TGTGCCATCAGTGAGATCGGGCAGGACTACGAGCAGTACTTC. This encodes CAISEIGQDYEQYF.

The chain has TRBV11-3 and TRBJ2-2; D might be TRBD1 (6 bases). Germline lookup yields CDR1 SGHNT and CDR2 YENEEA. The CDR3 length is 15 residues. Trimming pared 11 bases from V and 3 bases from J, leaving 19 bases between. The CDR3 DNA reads TGTGCCGGCGACAGGTTCTGTTTTGACACCGGGGAGCTGTTTTTT. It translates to CAGDRFCFDTGELFF.

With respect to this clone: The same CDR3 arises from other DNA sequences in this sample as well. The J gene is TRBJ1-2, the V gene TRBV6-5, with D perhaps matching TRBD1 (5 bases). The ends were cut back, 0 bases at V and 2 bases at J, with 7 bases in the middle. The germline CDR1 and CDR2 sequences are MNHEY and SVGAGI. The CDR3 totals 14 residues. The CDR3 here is CASSYSAGNYGYTF. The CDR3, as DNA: TGTGCCAGCAGTTACTCCGCAGGGAACTATGGCTACACCTTC.

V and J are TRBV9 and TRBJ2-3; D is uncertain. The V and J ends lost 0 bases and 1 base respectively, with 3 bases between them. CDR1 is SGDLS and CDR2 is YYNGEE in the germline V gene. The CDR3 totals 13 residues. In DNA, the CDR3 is TGTGCCAGCAGCGTAGCCGGCACAGATACGCAGTATTTT. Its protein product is CASSVAGTDTQYF. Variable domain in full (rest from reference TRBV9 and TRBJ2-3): DSGVTQTPKHLITATGQRVTLRCSPRSGDLSVYWYQQSLDQGLQFLIQYYNGEERAKGNILERFSAQQFPDLHSELNLSSLELGDSALYFCASSVAGTDTQYFGPGTRLTVL.

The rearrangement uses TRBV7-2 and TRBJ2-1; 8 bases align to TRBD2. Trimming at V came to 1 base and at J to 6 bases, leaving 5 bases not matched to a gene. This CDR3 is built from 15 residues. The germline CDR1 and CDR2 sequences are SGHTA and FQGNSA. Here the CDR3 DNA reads TGTGCCAGCAGCTTAGGACTAGCGATACGCAATGAGCAGTTCTTC. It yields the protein CASSLGLAIRNEQFF.

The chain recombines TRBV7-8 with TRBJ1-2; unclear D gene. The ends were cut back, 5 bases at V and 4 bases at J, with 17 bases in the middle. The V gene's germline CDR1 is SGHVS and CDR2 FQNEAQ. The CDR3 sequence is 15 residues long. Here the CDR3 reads CASSPFEVVRYGYTF. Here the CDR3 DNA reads TGTGCCAGCAGCCCGTTCGAGGTCGTGCGCTATGGCTACACCTTC.

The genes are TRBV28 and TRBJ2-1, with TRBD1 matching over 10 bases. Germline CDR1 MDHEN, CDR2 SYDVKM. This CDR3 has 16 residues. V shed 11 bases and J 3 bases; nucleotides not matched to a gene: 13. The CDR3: CAGRREGQGIYNEQFF. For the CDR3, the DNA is TGTGCCGGACGAAGGGAGGGACAGGGGATCTACAATGAGCAGTTCTTC.

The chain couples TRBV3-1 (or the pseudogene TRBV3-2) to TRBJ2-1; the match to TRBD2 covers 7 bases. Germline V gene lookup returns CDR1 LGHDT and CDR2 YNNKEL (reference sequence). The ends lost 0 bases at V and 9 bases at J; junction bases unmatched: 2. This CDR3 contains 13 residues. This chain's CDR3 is CASSQETSTEQFF. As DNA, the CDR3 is TGTGCCAGCAGCCAAGAGACTAGCACTGAGCAGTTCTTC.

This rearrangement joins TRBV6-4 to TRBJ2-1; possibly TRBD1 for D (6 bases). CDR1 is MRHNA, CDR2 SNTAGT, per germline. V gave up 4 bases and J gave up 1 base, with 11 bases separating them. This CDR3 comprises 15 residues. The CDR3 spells CASSVEQGSYNEQFF. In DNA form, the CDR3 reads TGTGCCAGCAGTGTTGAACAGGGTTCCTACAATGAGCAGTTCTTC.

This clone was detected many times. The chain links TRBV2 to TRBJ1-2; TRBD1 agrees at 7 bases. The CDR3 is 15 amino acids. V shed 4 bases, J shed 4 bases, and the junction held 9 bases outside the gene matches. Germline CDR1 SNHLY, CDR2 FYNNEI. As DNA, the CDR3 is TGTGCCAGCAGTGTGGGACAGATGGCCCCCTATGGCTACACCTTC. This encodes CASSVGQMAPYGYTF. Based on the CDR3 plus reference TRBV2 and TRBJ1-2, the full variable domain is EPEVTQTPSHQVTQMGQEVILRCVPISNHLYFYWYRQILGQKVEFLVSFYNNEISEKSEIFDDQFSVERPDGSNFTLKIRSTKLEDSAMYFCASSVGQMAPYGYTFGSGTRLTVV.

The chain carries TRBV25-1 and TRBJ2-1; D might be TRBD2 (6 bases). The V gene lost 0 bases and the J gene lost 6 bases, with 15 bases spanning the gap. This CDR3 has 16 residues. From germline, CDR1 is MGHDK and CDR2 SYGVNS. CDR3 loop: CASSEYSGRKGNEQFF. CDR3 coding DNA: TGTGCCAGCAGTGAATACTCCGGGAGAAAGGGCAATGAGCAGTTCTTC.

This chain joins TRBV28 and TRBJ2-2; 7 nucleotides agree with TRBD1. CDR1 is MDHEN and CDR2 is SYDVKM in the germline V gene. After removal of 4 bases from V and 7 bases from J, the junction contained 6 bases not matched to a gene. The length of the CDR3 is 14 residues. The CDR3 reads CASSSGGKGGELFF. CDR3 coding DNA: TGTGCCAGCAGTTCAGGGGGAAAGGGCGGGGAGCTGTTTTTT.

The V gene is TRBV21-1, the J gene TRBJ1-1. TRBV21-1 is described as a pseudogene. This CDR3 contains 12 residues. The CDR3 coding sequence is TGTGCCAGCAGCAAAGGACCCGAGGAGGCTTTCTTT. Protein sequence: CASSKGPEEAFF.

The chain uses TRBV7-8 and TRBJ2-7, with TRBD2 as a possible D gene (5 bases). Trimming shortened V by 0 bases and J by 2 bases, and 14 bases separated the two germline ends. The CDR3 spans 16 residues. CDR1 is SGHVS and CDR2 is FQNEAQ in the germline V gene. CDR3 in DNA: TGTGCCAGCAGCTTAGCGCGGGCAGGCTCGACCTACGAGCAGTACTTC. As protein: CASSLARAGSTYEQYF.

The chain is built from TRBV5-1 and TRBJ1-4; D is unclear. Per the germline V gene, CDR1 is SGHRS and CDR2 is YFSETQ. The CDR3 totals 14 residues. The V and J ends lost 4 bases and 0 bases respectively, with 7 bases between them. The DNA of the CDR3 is TGCGCCAGCAGCCCCCGATCAACTAATGAAAAACTGTTTTTT. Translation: CASSPRSTNEKLFF.

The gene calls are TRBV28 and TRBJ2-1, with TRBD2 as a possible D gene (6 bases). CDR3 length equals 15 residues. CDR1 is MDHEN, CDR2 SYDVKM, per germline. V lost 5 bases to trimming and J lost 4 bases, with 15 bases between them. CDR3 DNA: TGTGCCAGCAGTCTTACCGGGACTGCATACAATGAGCAGTTCTTC. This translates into CASSLTGTAYNEQFF.

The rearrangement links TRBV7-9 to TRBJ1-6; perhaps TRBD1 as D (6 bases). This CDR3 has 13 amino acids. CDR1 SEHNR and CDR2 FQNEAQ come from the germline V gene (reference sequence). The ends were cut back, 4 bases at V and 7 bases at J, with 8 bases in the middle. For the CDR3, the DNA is TGTGCCAGCAGCTCCACAGGGAATTCACCCCTCCACTTT. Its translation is CASSSTGNSPLHF.

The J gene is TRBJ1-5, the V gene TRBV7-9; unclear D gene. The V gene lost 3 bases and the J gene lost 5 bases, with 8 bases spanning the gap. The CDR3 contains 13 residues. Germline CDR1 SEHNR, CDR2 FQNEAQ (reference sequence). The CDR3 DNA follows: TGTGCCAGCAGCTTGACCCTCGATCAGCCCCAGCATTTT. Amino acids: CASSLTLDQPQHF.

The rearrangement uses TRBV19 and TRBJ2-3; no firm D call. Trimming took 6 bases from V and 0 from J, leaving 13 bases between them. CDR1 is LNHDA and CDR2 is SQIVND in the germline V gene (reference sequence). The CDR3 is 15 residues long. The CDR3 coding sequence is TGTGCCAGTAGCCCCAGGCAGGTGAGCACAGATACGCAGTATTTT. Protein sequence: CASSPRQVSTDTQYF.

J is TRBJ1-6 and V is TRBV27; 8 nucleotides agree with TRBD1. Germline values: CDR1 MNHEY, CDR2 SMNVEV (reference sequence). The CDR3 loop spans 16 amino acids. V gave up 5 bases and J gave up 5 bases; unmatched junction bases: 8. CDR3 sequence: CASSPRTGFDNSPLHF. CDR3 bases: TGTGCCAGCAGTCCCCGGACAGGGTTTGATAATTCACCCCTCCACTTT.

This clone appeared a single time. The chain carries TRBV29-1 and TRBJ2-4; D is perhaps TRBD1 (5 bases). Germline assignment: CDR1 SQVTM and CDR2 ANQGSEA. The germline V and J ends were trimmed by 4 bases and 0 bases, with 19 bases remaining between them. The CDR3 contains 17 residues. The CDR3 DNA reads TGCAGCGTTGCACAGGCGCGTCCCTCCTTAGCCAAAAACATTCAGTACTTC. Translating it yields CSVAQARPSLAKNIQYF.

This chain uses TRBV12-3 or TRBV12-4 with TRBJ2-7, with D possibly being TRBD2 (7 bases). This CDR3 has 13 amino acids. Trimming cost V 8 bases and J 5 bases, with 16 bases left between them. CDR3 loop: CASSGGRRDEQYF. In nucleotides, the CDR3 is TGTGCCAGCTCCGGGGGGCGTCGCGACGAGCAGTACTTC.

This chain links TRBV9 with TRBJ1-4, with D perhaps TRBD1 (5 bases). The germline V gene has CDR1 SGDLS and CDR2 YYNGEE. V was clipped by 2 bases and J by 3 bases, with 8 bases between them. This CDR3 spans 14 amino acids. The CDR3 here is CASSVLGANEKLFF. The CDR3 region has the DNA TGTGCCAGCAGCGTTTTGGGGGCTAATGAAAAACTGTTTTTT. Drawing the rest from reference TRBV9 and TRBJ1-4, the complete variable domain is DSGVTQTPKHLITATGQRVTLRCSPRSGDLSVYWYQQSLDQGLQFLIQYYNGEERAKGNILERFSAQQFPDLHSELNLSSLELGDSALYFCASSVLGANEKLFFGSGTQLSVL.

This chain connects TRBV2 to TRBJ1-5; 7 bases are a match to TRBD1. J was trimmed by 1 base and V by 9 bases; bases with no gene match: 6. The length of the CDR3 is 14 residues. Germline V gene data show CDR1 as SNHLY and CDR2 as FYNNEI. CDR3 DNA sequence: TGTGCCAGTCAAGGGGGCACAAGCAATCAGCCCCAGCATTTT. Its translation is CASQGGTSNQPQHF.